This TCR beta chain was profiled in a study of blood T cell repertoires in COVID-19. On the study more broadly: Both acute and convalescent COVID-19 samples were obtained from the United States, Italy and Spain.

In its sample, this clone was seen once. Germline loops: CDR1 SGHKS, CDR2 YYEKEE (reference sequence). The CDR3 loop spans 15 amino acids. The V and J ends lost 4 bases and 5 bases, in that order; junction bases with no gene match: 6. The cohort comprised adults aged 18 to 89 years residing in about two dozen US areas. As processed by the authors: Nucleated cell counts were estimated from reference gene primer amplification. Assay used: immunoSEQ multiplex PCR; TCRdb lists only in-frame clones, some missing. V and J calls and clone size are as listed in that table; D and trimming were resolved from the DNA. The data show fewer than 300,000 clones, more than 75% seen once.

Source material: PBMCs or T cells enriched from blood (not recorded which). The V call is TRBV5-5, the J call TRBJ2-5, with 12 bases matching TRBD2. This clonotype originated in a man between 18 and 29 years old who had recovered from COVID-19. CDR3 DNA: TGTGCCAGCAGCCCGGTTCTAGCGGGGGGGGAGACCCAGTACTTC. Its translation: CASSPVLAGGETQYF.